The rows below give T cell receptor beta chains drawn from one sample of a study of beta chain features in type 1 diabetes. The method was immunoSEQ multiplex PCR; TCRdb's version includes in-frame clones alone and lacks a portion of them. This table has 900,000 or so clones, 15% to 20% appearing once. The material sequenced was naive CD4+ T cells from blood. Receptor source: a woman aged 18-29 years in good health. Each CDR3 is given with its conserved first and last residue. The D gene is left open where the match is weak. Clone size is stated in some rows and not others, as once, few, many or a class when expanded.

j_gene: TRBJ1-1; abundance: -; v_gene: TRBV28; d_gene: TRBD1; CDR3aa: CASSSGQGVREAFF; CDR3nt: TGTGCCAGCAGTTCCGGACAGGGGGTTCGTGAAGCTTTCTTT
j_gene: TRBJ1-2; abundance: few; v_gene: TRBV7-8; d_gene: -; CDR3aa: CASSLSSGHGYTF; CDR3nt: TGTGCCAGCAGCTTATCTTCAGGGCACGGCTACACCTTC
j_gene: TRBJ2-7; abundance: few; v_gene: TRBV28; d_gene: -; CDR3aa: CASSSNGQISYEQYF; CDR3nt: TGTGCCAGCAGCTCCAACGGACAGATCTCCTACGAGCAGTACTTC
j_gene: TRBJ2-2; abundance: -; v_gene: TRBV7-2; d_gene: TRBD1; CDR3aa: CASSPGQDGELFF; CDR3nt: TGTGCCAGCAGCCCCGGACAGGACGGGGAGCTGTTTTTT
j_gene: TRBJ2-7; abundance: few; v_gene: TRBV5-1; d_gene: -; CDR3aa: CASSLFGSSYEQYF; CDR3nt: TGCGCCAGCAGCTTGTTCGGGTCTTCCTACGAGCAGTACTTC
j_gene: TRBJ2-2; abundance: -; v_gene: TRBV7-9; d_gene: -; CDR3aa: CASSFSRDTGELFF; CDR3nt: TGTGCCAGCAGCTTTAGCAGGGACACCGGGGAGCTGTTTTTT
j_gene: TRBJ1-1; abundance: few; v_gene: TRBV11-2; d_gene: -; CDR3aa: CASSFGGRGPEAFF; CDR3nt: TGTGCCAGCAGCTTTGGGGGCCGGGGGCCCGAAGCTTTCTTT
j_gene: TRBJ1-1; abundance: -; v_gene: TRBV19; d_gene: -; CDR3aa: CASSIRSQLNTEAFF; CDR3nt: TGTGCCAGTAGTATAAGATCGCAGTTGAACACTGAAGCTTTCTTT
j_gene: TRBJ2-7; abundance: -; v_gene: TRBV5-1; d_gene: TRBD2; CDR3aa: CANIQTSGRYEQYF; CDR3nt: TGCGCCAACATACAGACTAGCGGACGGTACGAGCAGTACTTC
j_gene: TRBJ1-2; abundance: few; v_gene: TRBV27; d_gene: TRBD1; CDR3aa: CASSLRTGDYGYTF; CDR3nt: TGTGCCAGCAGTTTACGGACAGGGGACTATGGCTACACCTTC
j_gene: TRBJ2-3; abundance: few; v_gene: TRBV11-2; d_gene: -; CDR3aa: CASSPSTDTQYF; CDR3nt: TGTGCCAGCAGCCCTTCCACAGATACGCAGTATTTT
j_gene: TRBJ1-1; abundance: -; v_gene: TRBV7-2; d_gene: -; CDR3aa: CASSFNGGSAEAFF; CDR3nt: TGTGCCAGCAGCTTCAACGGGGGTAGCGCTGAAGCTTTCTTT
j_gene: TRBJ1-1; abundance: few; v_gene: TRBV2; d_gene: -; CDR3aa: CASSPEAINTEAFF; CDR3nt: TGTGCCAGCAGTCCGGAGGCGATAAACACTGAAGCTTTCTTT
j_gene: TRBJ2-5; abundance: few; v_gene: TRBV4-3; d_gene: TRBD1; CDR3aa: CASSPQGAAVGTQYF; CDR3nt: TGCGCCAGCAGCCCACAGGGGGCAGCAGTTGGGACCCAGTACTTC
j_gene: TRBJ1-2; abundance: -; v_gene: TRBV6-5; d_gene: -; CDR3aa: CASVGIYGYTF; CDR3nt: TGTGCCAGCGTTGGGATCTATGGCTACACCTTC
j_gene: TRBJ2-2; abundance: -; v_gene: TRBV7-2; d_gene: -; CDR3aa: CASSFGGPNTGELFF; CDR3nt: TGTGCCAGCAGCTTCGGCGGACCGAACACCGGGGAGCTGTTTTTT
j_gene: TRBJ2-7; abundance: -; v_gene: TRBV7-2; d_gene: TRBD2; CDR3aa: CASSSTGRPSLYEQYF; CDR3nt: TGTGCCAGCAGCTCGACCGGGAGGCCCAGTCTTTACGAGCAGTACTTC
j_gene: TRBJ2-1; abundance: -; v_gene: TRBV28; d_gene: -; CDR3aa: CASSLGLSWENRFYNEQFF; CDR3nt: TGTGCCAGCAGTTTAGGCTTGTCTTGGGAAAACAGGTTCTACAATGAGCAGTTCTTC
j_gene: TRBJ2-1; abundance: -; v_gene: TRBV29-1; d_gene: -; CDR3aa: CSVVPAGVGQTTYNEQFF; CDR3nt: TGCAGCGTTGTTCCTGCGGGAGTGGGACAGACCACCTACAATGAGCAGTTCTTC
j_gene: TRBJ1-1; abundance: -; v_gene: TRBV7-2; d_gene: TRBD1; CDR3aa: CASSLQGAPSEAFF; CDR3nt: TGTGCCAGCAGCTTACAGGGGGCTCCCTCTGAAGCTTTCTTT
j_gene: TRBJ2-1; abundance: -; v_gene: TRBV11-3; d_gene: TRBD2; CDR3aa: CASSLGTSGITNEQFF; CDR3nt: TGTGCCAGCAGCTTAGGTACTAGCGGGATTACGAATGAGCAGTTCTTC
j_gene: TRBJ2-2; abundance: few; v_gene: TRBV5-1; d_gene: -; CDR3aa: CASTVVAPNTGELFF; CDR3nt: TGCGCCAGCACGGTAGTAGCACCGAACACCGGGGAGCTGTTTTTT
j_gene: TRBJ2-5; abundance: few; v_gene: TRBV7-2; d_gene: -; CDR3aa: CASSLVGTYGGETQYF; CDR3nt: TGTGCCAGCAGCTTAGTTGGGACCTATGGGGGGGAGACCCAGTACTTC
j_gene: TRBJ2-2; abundance: -; v_gene: TRBV5-1; d_gene: TRBD1; CDR3aa: CASSLAPDRVDTGELFF; CDR3nt: TGCGCCAGCAGCTTGGCCCCCGACAGGGTGGACACCGGGGAGCTGTTTTTT
j_gene: TRBJ1-1; abundance: -; v_gene: TRBV18; d_gene: -; CDR3aa: CASASDGNTEAFF; CDR3nt: TGTGCCAGCGCCTCGGACGGGAACACTGAAGCTTTCTTT
j_gene: TRBJ2-1; abundance: -; v_gene: TRBV11-1; d_gene: TRBD2; CDR3aa: CASSSSGSRGEQFF; CDR3nt: TGTGCCAGCAGCTCCAGCGGGAGTCGAGGGGAGCAGTTCTTC
j_gene: TRBJ2-5; abundance: -; v_gene: TRBV2; d_gene: -; CDR3aa: CASSAGRGRETQYF; CDR3nt: TGTGCCAGCAGTGCTGGACGGGGAAGGGAGACCCAGTACTTC
j_gene: TRBJ2-1; abundance: -; v_gene: TRBV7-9; d_gene: -; CDR3aa: CASSLAGGNEQFF; CDR3nt: TGTGCCAGCAGCTTAGCGGGAGGTAATGAGCAGTTCTTC
j_gene: TRBJ2-2; abundance: -; v_gene: TRBV10-3; d_gene: -; CDR3aa: CAISESIREPNTGELFF; CDR3nt: TGTGCCATCAGTGAGTCGATCAGGGAGCCGAACACCGGGGAGCTGTTTTTT
j_gene: TRBJ2-7; abundance: few; v_gene: TRBV25-1; d_gene: TRBD2; CDR3aa: CASSDPSSGSSDEQYF; CDR3nt: TGTGCCAGCAGTGACCCGAGTAGCGGGAGCTCCGACGAGCAGTACTTC
j_gene: TRBJ2-1; abundance: -; v_gene: TRBV11-3; d_gene: -; CDR3aa: CASSLVAGNEQFF; CDR3nt: TGTGCCAGCAGCTTAGTGGCAGGAAATGAGCAGTTCTTC
j_gene: TRBJ2-7; abundance: few; v_gene: TRBV29-1; d_gene: TRBD1; CDR3aa: CSVFADPGQGVQPGSEQYF; CDR3nt: TGCAGCGTTTTCGCCGATCCGGGACAGGGAGTTCAACCCGGTTCGGAGCAGTACTTC
j_gene: TRBJ1-2; abundance: -; v_gene: TRBV7-2; d_gene: -; CDR3aa: CASSLGVRNDGYTF; CDR3nt: TGTGCCAGCAGCCTCGGAGTACGGAACGATGGCTACACCTTC
j_gene: TRBJ2-7; abundance: -; v_gene: TRBV29-1; d_gene: -; CDR3aa: CSVEVRAREQYF; CDR3nt: TGCAGCGTTGAAGTGAGGGCCCGCGAGCAGTACTTC
j_gene: TRBJ2-2; abundance: few; v_gene: TRBV14; d_gene: -; CDR3aa: CASSRMDGNTGELFF; CDR3nt: TGTGCCAGCAGCCGGATGGACGGAAACACCGGGGAGCTGTTTTTT
j_gene: TRBJ2-4; abundance: -; v_gene: TRBV7-8; d_gene: -; CDR3aa: CASSGGTSLAKNIQYF; CDR3nt: TGTGCCAGCAGCGGAGGGACTTCGCTAGCCAAAAACATTCAGTACTTC
j_gene: TRBJ2-7; abundance: few; v_gene: TRBV21-1; d_gene: -; CDR3aa: CASSKGFLGQHYEQYF; CDR3nt: TGTGCCAGCAGCAAAGGATTCTTAGGACAGCACTACGAGCAGTACTTC
j_gene: TRBJ2-3; abundance: -; v_gene: TRBV9; d_gene: -; CDR3aa: CASSVAPKEGDTQYF; CDR3nt: TGTGCCAGCAGCGTAGCTCCGAAGGAGGGAGATACGCAGTATTTT
j_gene: TRBJ2-5; abundance: -; v_gene: TRBV2; d_gene: -; CDR3aa: CASSEGFQETQYF; CDR3nt: TGTGCCAGCAGTGAAGGGTTCCAAGAGACCCAGTACTTC
j_gene: TRBJ1-4; abundance: -; v_gene: TRBV7-8; d_gene: -; CDR3aa: CASSWRTGNEKLFF; CDR3nt: TGTGCCAGCAGCTGGAGGACGGGCAATGAAAAACTGTTTTTT
j_gene: TRBJ1-2; abundance: -; v_gene: TRBV6-1; d_gene: TRBD1; CDR3aa: CASSPDRSYGYTF; CDR3nt: TGTGCCAGCAGTCCGGACAGGTCCTATGGCTACACCTTC
j_gene: TRBJ2-1; abundance: -; v_gene: TRBV7-2; d_gene: -; CDR3aa: CASTPGRETFNEQFF; CDR3nt: TGTGCCAGCACCCCGGGCAGGGAAACTTTCAATGAGCAGTTCTTC
j_gene: TRBJ2-7; abundance: few; v_gene: TRBV28; d_gene: TRBD1; CDR3aa: CASRPPGQGYEQYF; CDR3nt: TGTGCCAGCAGACCGCCGGGACAGGGATACGAGCAGTACTTC
j_gene: TRBJ1-5; abundance: -; v_gene: TRBV28; d_gene: -; CDR3aa: CASSSTDQPQHF; CDR3nt: TGTGCCAGCAGTTCTACTGATCAGCCCCAGCATTTT